This T cell receptor (beta chain) was observed in a study of T cells in Graves' hyperthyroidism and ophthalmopathy. At least ten counts were recorded for this clonotype. Its specificity is not known. Broader study findings: Stable hyperthyroidism and ophthalmopathy were separated using 13 V-J signatures.

Graves' hyperthyroidism was deemed stable absent ophthalmopathy progression within 18 months. Hyperthyroidism, newly diagnosed and lasting under 2 months, affected patients aged 18 to 65. Out of approximately 10 ml of fresh peripheral blood came the PBMCs. It was RNA transcripts that yielded the amplified TCR beta CDR3 regions. With the HTBI primer set, the TCR CDR3 went through a first round of RT-PCR. TCRdb reanalysed the multiplex PCR reads using MiXCR and keeps one entry per CDR3 protein. The repertoire holds 340,000 or so distinct CDR3 sequences, with roughly 18% as singletons. This CDR3 has 18 residues. The J segment lost 8 bases and the V segment lost 7 bases, leaving 20 bases of the junction unmatched. CDR1 and CDR2 (germline): SNHLY, FYNNEI.

This TCR derives from a woman in her forties or fifties with Graves' hyperthyroidism. The sample was blood. The J gene is TRBJ2-1, the V gene TRBV2, with 10 bases aligning to TRBD2. CDR3: CASIPFDPQREGRDEQFF. The CDR3 DNA is TGTGCCAGCATCCCCTTCGACCCCCAGCGGGAGGGCCGGGATGAGCAGTTCTTC.